This T cell receptor beta chain was observed in a study of blood T cell repertoires in COVID-19. In the original processing: Nucleated cell number was recorded as an estimate derived from reference gene primer amplification. The assay was immunoSEQ multiplex PCR, and TCRdb's table has in-frame clones only and misses some. The V and J calls and the clone size are those of that table, but D and trimming were determined from the DNA. The table lists about 260,000 clones, more than 80% of them singletons. Participants were placed into cohorts based on the clinical history they reported. CDR1 is SGHDN and CDR2 is FVKESK in the germline V gene. V was trimmed by 4 bases and J by 6 bases, leaving 18 bases between them. CDR3 size: 15 residues.

The sequenced sample consisted of PBMCs or T cells enriched from blood (not recorded which). This chain joins TRBV14 and TRBJ1-2; D might be TRBD1 (6 bases). The clonotype originates from a woman aged 25 to 39 with acute COVID-19. Here the CDR3 DNA reads TGTGCCAGCAGCCGAGGGGGGGTAGGAGGGCATGGCTACACCTTC. Translation gives CASSRGGVGGHGYTF.